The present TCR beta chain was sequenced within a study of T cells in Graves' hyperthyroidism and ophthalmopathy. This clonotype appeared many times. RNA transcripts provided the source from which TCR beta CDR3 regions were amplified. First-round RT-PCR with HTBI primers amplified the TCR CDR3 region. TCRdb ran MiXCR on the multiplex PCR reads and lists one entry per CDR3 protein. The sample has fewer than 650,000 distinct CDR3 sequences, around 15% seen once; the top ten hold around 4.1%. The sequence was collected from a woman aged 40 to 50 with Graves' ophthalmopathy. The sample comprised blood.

The CDR3 protein is CASSLSYGGPSLREQYF. CDR3 nucleotides: TGTGCCAGCAGTTTATCTTATGGGGGCCCAAGCCTGAGGGAGCAGTACTTC. The chain combines TRBV28 with TRBJ2-7; possibly TRBD1 for D (6 bases). This CDR3 has 17 amino acids. V was pared by 1 base and J by 7 bases, with 23 bases between. Germline CDR1 reads MDHEN; CDR2 reads SYDVKM.